This T cell receptor (beta chain) was found in a study of OX40 agonist ivuxolimab in advanced cancers. Study in general: Three patients, one with hepatocellular carcinoma and two with cutaneous melanoma, responded partially. Points from the study as a whole: With doses of 0.1-3.0 mg/kg, partial responders showed among the lowest clonal expansion.

With respect to this clone: What it binds is unknown.

The data were produced by immunoSEQ multiplex PCR, yet TCRdb's version contains in-frame clones alone and is incomplete. The top ten clones hold roughly 21% of a sample with around 30,000 clones, about four fifths of them seen once. Sequenced material: CD4+ or CD8+ T cells sorted from blood, taken in a trial of the OX40 agonist ivuxolimab. The sequence was obtained from an adult with an advanced solid tumor such as melanoma, head and neck, liver or kidney cancer.

The CDR3 loop reads CASRPDRASTGELFF. CDR3 sequence (DNA): TGTGCCAGCAGGCCTGACAGGGCGAGCACCGGGGAGCTGTTTTTT. The genes are TRBV19 and TRBJ2-2; TRBD1 aligns across 7 bases. V lost 9 bases to trimming and J lost 4 bases; unmatched junction nucleotides: 11. The CDR3 consists of 15 residues. Germline V gene lookup returns CDR1 LNHDA and CDR2 SQIVND (reference sequence).